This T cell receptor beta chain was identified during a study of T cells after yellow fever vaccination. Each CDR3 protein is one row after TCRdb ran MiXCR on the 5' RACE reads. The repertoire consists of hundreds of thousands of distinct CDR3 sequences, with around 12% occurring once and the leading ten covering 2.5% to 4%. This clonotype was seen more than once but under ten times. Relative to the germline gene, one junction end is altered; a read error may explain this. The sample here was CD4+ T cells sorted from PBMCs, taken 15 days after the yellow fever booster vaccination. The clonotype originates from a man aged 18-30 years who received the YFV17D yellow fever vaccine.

The CDR3 sequence: CASSLAGVEQFF. Written as DNA, the CDR3 is TGTGCCAGCAGCCTAGCGGGGGTTGAGCAGTTCTTC. The chain combines TRBV7-2 with TRBJ2-1; 10 bases fit TRBD2. The CDR3 runs to 12 residues. Germline CDR1 reads SGHTA; CDR2 reads FQGNSA. The full variable domain, its missing parts supplied by reference TRBV7-2 and TRBJ2-1, is GAGVSQSPSNKVTEKGKDVELRCDPISGHTALYWYRQSLGQGLEFLIYFQGNSAPDKSGLPSDRFSAERTGGSVSTLTIQRTQQEDSAVYLCASSLAGVEQFFGPGTRLTVL.